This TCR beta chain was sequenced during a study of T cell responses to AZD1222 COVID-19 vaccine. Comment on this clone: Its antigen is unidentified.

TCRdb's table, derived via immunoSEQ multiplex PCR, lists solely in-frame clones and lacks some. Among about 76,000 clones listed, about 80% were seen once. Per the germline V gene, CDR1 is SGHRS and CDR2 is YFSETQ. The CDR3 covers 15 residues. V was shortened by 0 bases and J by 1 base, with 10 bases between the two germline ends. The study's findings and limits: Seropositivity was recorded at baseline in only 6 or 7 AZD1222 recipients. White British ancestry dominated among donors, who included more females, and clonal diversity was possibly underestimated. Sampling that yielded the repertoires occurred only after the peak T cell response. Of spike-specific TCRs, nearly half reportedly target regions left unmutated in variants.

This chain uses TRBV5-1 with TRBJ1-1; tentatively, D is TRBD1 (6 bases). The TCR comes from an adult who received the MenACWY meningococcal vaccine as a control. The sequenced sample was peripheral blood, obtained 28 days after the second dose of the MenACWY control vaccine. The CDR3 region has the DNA TGCGCCAGCAGCTTGGTTCGGGGACAGAACACTGAAGCTTTCTTT. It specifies CASSLVRGQNTEAFF.